The T cell receptor (beta chain) described here comes from a study of blood T cell repertoires in COVID-19. Study background: The United States, Italy and Spain provided the acute and convalescent COVID-19 samples. T cells, B-cell-depleted T cells, or PBMCs supplied cDNA or gDNA.

This CDR3 has 15 residues. The trim removed 6 bases at V and 8 bases at J, leaving 13 bases unmatched. Germline V gene lookup returns CDR1 SEHNR and CDR2 FQNEAQ (reference sequence). As originally analysed: Counts of nucleated cells, estimated from reference gene primer amplification, were obtained. The method was immunoSEQ multiplex PCR; TCRdb's version includes in-frame clones alone and lacks a portion of them. The V and J calls and the clone size are those of that table, but D and trimming were determined from the DNA. Among about 240,000 clones listed, around four fifths were seen once. The chain is built from TRBV7-9 and TRBJ1-2; 9 positions agree with TRBD1. The receptor's source is a woman aged 60-75 years with active or convalescent COVID-19. The sequencing input was peripheral blood. The CDR3 DNA reads TGTGCCAGCAGACCGGCGGACAGGGGCCTCCGGGGCTACACCTTC. Amino acid sequence: CASRPADRGLRGYTF.